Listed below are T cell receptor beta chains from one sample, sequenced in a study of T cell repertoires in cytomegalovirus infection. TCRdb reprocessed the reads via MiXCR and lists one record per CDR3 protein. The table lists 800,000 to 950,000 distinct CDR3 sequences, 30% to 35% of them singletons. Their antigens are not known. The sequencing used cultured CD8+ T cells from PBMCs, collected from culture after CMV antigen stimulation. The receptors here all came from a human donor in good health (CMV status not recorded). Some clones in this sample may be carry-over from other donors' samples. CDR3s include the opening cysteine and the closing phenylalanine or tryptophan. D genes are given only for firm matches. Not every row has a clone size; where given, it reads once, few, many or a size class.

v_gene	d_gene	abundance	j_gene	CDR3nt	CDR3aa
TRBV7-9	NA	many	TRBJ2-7	TGTGCCAGCAGCTTAGTGCCGGGGACGAGCTCCTACGAGCAGTACTTC	CASSLVPGTSSYEQYF
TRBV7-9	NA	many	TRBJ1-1	TGTGCCAGCAGCTTAGCGCTCGGCAGGAACACTGAAGCTTTCTTT	CASSLALGRNTEAFF
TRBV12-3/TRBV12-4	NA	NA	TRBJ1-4	TGTGCCAGCAGTTTAGCATTCGTCGGTGAAAAACTGTTTTTT	CASSLAFVGEKLFF
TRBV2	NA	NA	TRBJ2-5	TGTGCCAGTTTACAAGGGATCCAAGAGACCCAGTACTTC	CASLQGIQETQYF
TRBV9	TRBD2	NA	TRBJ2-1	TGTGCCAGCAGCGCACCGACTAGCAACAGCGGTGAGCAGTTCTTC	CASSAPTSNSGEQFF
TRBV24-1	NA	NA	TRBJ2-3	TGTGCCACCAGTGAGCGGACTCTTGGGCTCCCTAGCACAGATACGCAGTATTTT	CATSERTLGLPSTDTQYF
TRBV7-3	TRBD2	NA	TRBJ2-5	TGTGCCAGCAGCTTAGGTGCCAGCGGGGGACAACAAGAGACCCAGTACTTC	CASSLGASGGQQETQYF
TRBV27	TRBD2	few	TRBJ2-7	TGTGCCAGCAGCCGGGAGGGAGGGGAGGTGGACGAGCAGTACTTC	CASSREGGEVDEQYF
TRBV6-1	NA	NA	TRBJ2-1	TGTGCCAGCAGTTCAGTCAGCTATGAGCAGTTCTTC	CASSSVSYEQFF
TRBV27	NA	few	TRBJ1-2	TGTGCCAGCAGTTTAGTGGAGGGGAGCTATGGCTACACCTTC	CASSLVEGSYGYTF
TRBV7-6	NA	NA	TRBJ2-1	TGTGCCAGCCGCCGAGATGAGCAGTTCTTC	CASRRDEQFF
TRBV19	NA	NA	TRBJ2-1	TGTGCCAGTAGTATGTTCCCGGGACCTAAAAAACACAATGAGCAGTTCTTC	CASSMFPGPKKHNEQFF
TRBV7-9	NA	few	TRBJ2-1	TGTGCCAGCAGCTTAGGGGACACAAGTTACTACAATGAGCAGTTCTTC	CASSLGDTSYYNEQFF
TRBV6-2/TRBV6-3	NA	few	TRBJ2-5	TGTGCCAGCAGTTACTGGCAGGGTAGCGAGACCCAGTACTTC	CASSYWQGSETQYF
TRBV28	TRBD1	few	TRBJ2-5	TGTGCCAGCAGAGACTCACAGGGGGCGAGCTGGGAGACCCAGTACTTC	CASRDSQGASWETQYF
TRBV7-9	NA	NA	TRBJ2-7	TGTGCCAGCAGCTTTTCCGGACAGTCCTACGAGCAGTACTTC	CASSFSGQSYEQYF
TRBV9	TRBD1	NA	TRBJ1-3	TGTGCCAGCAGCGTAGCCAACCAGGGGGCAGTTGGAAACACCATATATTTT	CASSVANQGAVGNTIYF
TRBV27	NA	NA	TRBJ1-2	TGTGCCAGCAGCCCCCGGGGACGGGACCGGAGCTACACCTTC	CASSPRGRDRSYTF
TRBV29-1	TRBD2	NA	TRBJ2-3	TGCAGCGTTGGCAGGCGGGGGGACCCAGATACGCAGTATTTT	CSVGRRGDPDTQYF
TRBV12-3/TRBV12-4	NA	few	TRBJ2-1	TGTGCCAGCAGACCTGAGGGACTCTCCTACAATGAGCAGTTCTTC	CASRPEGLSYNEQFF
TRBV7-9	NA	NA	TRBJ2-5	TGTGCCAACAGCCTCATTCAGTATGGAGAGACCCAGTACTTC	CANSLIQYGETQYF
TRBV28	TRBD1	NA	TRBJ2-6	TGTGCCAGCAGTTGGGTCCGGACAGGGTCATCTGGGGCCAACGTCCTGACTTTC	CASSWVRTGSSGANVLTF
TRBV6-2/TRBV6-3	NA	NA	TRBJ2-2	TGTGCCAGCAGTTACGTGACAGTGAACACCGGGGAGCTGTTTTTT	CASSYVTVNTGELFF
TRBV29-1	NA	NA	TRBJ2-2	TGCAGCGTTGCGGACACCGGGGAGCTGTTTTTT	CSVADTGELFF
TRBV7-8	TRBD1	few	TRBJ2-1	TGTGCCAGCAGCTCCCGGGACAGGGGATTTGTGGAAAAGTTCTTC	CASSSRDRGFVEKFF
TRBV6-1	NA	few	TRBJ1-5	TGTGCCAGCAGTGAAGCCCCCACTCAGCCCCAGCATTTT	CASSEAPTQPQHF
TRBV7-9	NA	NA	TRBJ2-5	TGTGCCAGCAGGTTGGAGCCCCAGTACTTC	CASRLEPQYF
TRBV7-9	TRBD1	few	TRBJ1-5	TGTGCCAGCAGCTTACCCGGGACAGGGATTCAGCCCCAGCATTTT	CASSLPGTGIQPQHF
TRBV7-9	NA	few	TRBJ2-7	TGTGCCAGCAGCTCAAGACAGCCCTACGAGCAGTACTTC	CASSSRQPYEQYF
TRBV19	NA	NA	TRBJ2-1	TGTGCCAGTAGTAGAATCAGGGGAGATGAGCAGTTCTTC	CASSRIRGDEQFF
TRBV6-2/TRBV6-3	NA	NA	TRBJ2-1	TGTGCCAGCAGTTACTCCCCCGCCCGGGTGGTGACGGTGTACAATGAGCAGTTCTTC	CASSYSPARVVTVYNEQFF
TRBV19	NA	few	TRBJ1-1	TGTGCCAGTAGTATAGGGGCGGCTCACACTGAAGCTTTCTTT	CASSIGAAHTEAFF
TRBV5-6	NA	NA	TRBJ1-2	TGTGCCAGCAGCTTCCTCGGACAGTCTCATAACTATGGCTACACCTTC	CASSFLGQSHNYGYTF
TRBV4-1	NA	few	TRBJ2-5	TGTGCCAGCAGCCAAATGAGAGGTGAACAGAGGACCCAGTACTTC	CASSQMRGEQRTQYF
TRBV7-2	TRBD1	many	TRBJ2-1	TGTGCCAGCAGCTTAGGGGGGACAGGGGGTATAATGGCTGGGTTCTTC	CASSLGGTGGIMAGFF
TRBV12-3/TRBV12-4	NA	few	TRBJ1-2	TGTGCCAGCAGTACAACGGGATCCTGGACCTATGGCTACACCTTC	CASSTTGSWTYGYTF
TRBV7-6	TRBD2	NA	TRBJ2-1	TGTGCTAGCAGCTTGTTTAGCGGGGGGGCGAAAAATGAGCAGTTCTTC	CASSLFSGGAKNEQFF
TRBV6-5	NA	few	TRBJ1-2	TGTGCCAGCACTAACGGGGGCCTCATTGACGTTAACTATGGCTACACCTTC	CASTNGGLIDVNYGYTF
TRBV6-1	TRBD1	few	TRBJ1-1	TGTGCCAGCAGAGATGGGACAGCGAACACTGAAGCTTTCTTT	CASRDGTANTEAFF
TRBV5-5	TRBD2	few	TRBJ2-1	TGTGCCAGCAGACTAGCGGGGGGTAACAATGAGCAGTTCTTC	CASRLAGGNNEQFF
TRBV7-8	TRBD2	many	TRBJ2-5	TGTGCCAGCAGCTTAGCATCCCGACTAGCGGGGGGGAGAGAGACCCAGTACTTC	CASSLASRLAGGRETQYF
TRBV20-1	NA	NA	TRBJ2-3	TGCAGTGCTAGAGGGCGGGACGTACGCGATACGCAGTATTTT	CSARGRDVRDTQYF
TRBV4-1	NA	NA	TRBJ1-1	TGCGCCAGCAGCCAAGTGAGGGGGTCGGGGGGGAACACTGAAGCTTTCTTT	CASSQVRGSGGNTEAFF
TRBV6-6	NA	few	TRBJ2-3	TGTGCCAGCAGTTACGATTCTGGAGGGTACAACATACATTTT	CASSYDSGGYNIHF
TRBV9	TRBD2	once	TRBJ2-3	TGTGCCAGCAGCGTAGAGAGCGGGAGAAGCACAGATACGCAGTATTTT	CASSVESGRSTDTQYF
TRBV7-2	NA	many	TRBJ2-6	TGTGCCAGCAGCCCCTTCCCGGAGTCCGGGGCCAACGTCCTGACTTTC	CASSPFPESGANVLTF